This T cell receptor beta chain was captured in a study of patients and donors after allogeneic stem cell transplantation. V gave up 5 bases and J gave up 5 bases; unmatched junction bases: 6. The germline V gene encodes CDR1 SEHNR and CDR2 FQNEAQ (reference sequence). There are 14 residues in the CDR3. TCRdb passed the RT-PCR reads through MiXCR, listing each CDR3 protein once. Of roughly 960,000 distinct CDR3 sequences in the sample, about a sixth were seen once. V usage is TRBV7-9 and J usage is TRBJ1-2, with 9 bases identical to TRBD1. The sample comprised blood, either unsorted or a sorted T cell fraction (not recorded which). The TCR was taken from a human donor who was either an allogeneic HSCT recipient or a stem cell or donor lymphocyte infusion donor (not recorded which). It is not recorded whose cells these are; they may come from a transplant donor. The DNA of the CDR3 is TGTGCCAGCAGCCAAGGGACAGGGTATTATGGCTACACCTTC. This encodes CASSQGTGYYGYTF.